This T cell receptor (beta chain) was recovered during a study of neurological immune-mediated disorders. The study's findings and limits: The most TCR clonal expansion was seen in HTLV-1-associated myelopathy, whereas the least was seen in multiple sclerosis, below the level in healthy controls.

Worth noting for this clonotype: Its antigen is not known.

Time point described: longitudinal time-point 3. Stored at -80 C, 2 million PBMCs were the source of the unsorted libraries. This CDR3 is 18 amino acids long. Germline V lookup: CDR1 LGHDT, CDR2 YNNKEL (reference sequence). J was trimmed by 2 bases and V by 4 bases; bases with no gene match: 8. Synthesis of cDNA was accomplished via 5'RACE employing 10-nucleotide random UMIs. In TCRdb, the 5' RACE reads were re-called with MiXCR into one record per CDR3 protein. Of roughly 50,000 distinct CDR3 sequences in the sample, roughly 12% are singletons; the top ten hold 7.5% to 9.5%. This TCR was sampled from a male donor with HTLV-1-associated myelopathy (HAM/TSP). Sequencing was carried out using PBMCs. The V and J genes are TRBV3-1 and TRBJ2-7, with TRBD2 matching over 16 bases. The CDR3 region is CASSPRTGTSGGAYEQYF. The CDR3 DNA reads as TGTGCCAGCAGCCCGCGAACCGGGACTAGCGGGGGGGCCTACGAGCAGTACTTC.